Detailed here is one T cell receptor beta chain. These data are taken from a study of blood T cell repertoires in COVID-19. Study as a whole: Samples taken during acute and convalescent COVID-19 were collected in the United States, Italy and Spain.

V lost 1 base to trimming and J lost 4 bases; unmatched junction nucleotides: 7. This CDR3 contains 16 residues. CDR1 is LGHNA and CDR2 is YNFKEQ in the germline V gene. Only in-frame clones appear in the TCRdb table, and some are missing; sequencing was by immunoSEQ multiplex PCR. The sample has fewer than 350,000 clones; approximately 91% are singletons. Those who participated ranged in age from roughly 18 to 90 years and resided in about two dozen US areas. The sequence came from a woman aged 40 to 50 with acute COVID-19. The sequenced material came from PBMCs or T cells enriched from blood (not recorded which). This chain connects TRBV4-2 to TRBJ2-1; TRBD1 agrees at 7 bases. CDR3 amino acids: CASSQAYHRGYNEQFF. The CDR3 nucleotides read TGTGCCAGCAGCCAAGCTTACCACAGGGGTTACAATGAGCAGTTCTTC.